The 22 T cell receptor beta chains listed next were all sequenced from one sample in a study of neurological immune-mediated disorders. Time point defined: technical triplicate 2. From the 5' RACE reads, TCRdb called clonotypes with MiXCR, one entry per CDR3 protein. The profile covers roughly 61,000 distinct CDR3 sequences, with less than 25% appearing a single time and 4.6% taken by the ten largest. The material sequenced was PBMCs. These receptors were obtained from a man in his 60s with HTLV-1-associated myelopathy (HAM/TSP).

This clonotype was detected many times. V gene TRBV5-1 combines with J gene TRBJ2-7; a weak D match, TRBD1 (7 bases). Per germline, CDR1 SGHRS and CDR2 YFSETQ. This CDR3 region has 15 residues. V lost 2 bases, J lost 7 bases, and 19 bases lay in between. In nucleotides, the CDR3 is TGCGCCAGCAGCTTATCAGGGGGTTCAGGAGGGGAGCAGTACTTC. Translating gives CASSLSGGSGGEQYF.

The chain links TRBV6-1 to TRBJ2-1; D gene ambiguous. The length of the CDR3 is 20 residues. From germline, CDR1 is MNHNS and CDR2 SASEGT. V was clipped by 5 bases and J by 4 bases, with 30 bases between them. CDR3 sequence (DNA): TGTGCCAGCAGTCCCGGAGTGGGAACGGAGACGCGTTTTTATTACAATGAGCAGTTCTTC. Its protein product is CASSPGVGTETRFYYNEQFF.

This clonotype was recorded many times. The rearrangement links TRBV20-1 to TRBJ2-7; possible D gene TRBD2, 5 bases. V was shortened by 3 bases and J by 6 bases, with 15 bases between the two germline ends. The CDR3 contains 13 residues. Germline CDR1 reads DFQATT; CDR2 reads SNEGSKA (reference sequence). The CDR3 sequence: CSASYRGVGEQYF. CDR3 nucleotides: TGCAGTGCTAGCTATCGGGGTGTTGGCGAGCAGTACTTC.

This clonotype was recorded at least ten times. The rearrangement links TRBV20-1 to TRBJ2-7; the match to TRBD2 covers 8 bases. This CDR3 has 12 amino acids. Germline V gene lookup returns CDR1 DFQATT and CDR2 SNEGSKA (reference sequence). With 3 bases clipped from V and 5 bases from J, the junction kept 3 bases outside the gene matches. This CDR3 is CSARGLVHEQYF. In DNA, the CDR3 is TGCAGTGCTAGGGGACTAGTCCACGAGCAGTACTTC.

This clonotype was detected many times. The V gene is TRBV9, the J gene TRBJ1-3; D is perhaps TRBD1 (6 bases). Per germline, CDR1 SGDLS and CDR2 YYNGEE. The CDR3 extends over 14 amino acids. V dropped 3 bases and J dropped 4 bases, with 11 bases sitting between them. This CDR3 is CASSAGAWGNTIYF. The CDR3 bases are TGTGCCAGCAGCGCAGGGGCTTGGGGAAACACCATATATTTT.

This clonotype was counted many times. The CDR3 here is CATMWLNIQYF. CDR3 coding DNA: TGTGCCACCATGTGGTTAAACATTCAGTACTTC. This chain joins TRBV12-3 or TRBV12-4 and TRBJ2-4; D is uncertain. The CDR3 loop spans 11 amino acids. V gave up 10 bases and J gave up 6 bases, with 10 bases separating them.

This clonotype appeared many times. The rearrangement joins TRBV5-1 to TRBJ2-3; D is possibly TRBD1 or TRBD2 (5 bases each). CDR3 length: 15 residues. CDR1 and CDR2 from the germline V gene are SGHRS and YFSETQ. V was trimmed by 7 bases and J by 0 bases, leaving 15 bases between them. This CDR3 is CASGTGSGSTDTQYF. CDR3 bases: TGCGCCAGCGGGACGGGAAGTGGAAGCACAGATACGCAGTATTTT.

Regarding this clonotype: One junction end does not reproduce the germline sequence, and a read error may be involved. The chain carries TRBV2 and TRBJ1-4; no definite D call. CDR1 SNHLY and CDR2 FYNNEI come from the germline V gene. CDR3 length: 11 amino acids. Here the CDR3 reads CTSSEEAKLFF. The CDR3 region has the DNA TGTACCAGCAGTGAAGAGGCAAAACTGTTTTTT. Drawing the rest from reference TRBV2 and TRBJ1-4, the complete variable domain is EPEVTQTPSHQVTQMGQEVILRCVPISNHLYFYWYRQILGQKVEFLVSFYNNEISEKSEIFDDQFSVERPDGSNFTLKIRSTKLEDSAMYFCTSSEEAKLFFGSGTQLSVL.

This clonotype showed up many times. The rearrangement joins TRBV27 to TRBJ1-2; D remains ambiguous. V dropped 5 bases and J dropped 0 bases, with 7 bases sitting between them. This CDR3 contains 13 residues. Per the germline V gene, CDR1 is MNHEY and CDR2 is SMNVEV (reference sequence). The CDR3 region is CASSTNTNYGYTF. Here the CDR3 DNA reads TGTGCCAGCAGTACCAATACTAACTATGGCTACACCTTC.

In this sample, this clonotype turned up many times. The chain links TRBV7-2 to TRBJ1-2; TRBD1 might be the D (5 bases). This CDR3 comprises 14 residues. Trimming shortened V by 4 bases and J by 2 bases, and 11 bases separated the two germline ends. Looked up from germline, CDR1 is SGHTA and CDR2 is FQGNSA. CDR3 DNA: TGTGCCAGCAGCTCGGACCGGGGGAACTATGGCTACACCTTC. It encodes CASSSDRGNYGYTF.

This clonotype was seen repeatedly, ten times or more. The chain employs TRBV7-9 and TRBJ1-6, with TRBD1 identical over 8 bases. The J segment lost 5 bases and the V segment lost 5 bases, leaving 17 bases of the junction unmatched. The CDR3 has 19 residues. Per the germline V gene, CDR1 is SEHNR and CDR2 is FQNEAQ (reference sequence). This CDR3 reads CASSPVPGQEFLNNSPLHF. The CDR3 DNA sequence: TGTGCCAGCAGCCCTGTCCCGGGACAGGAGTTTCTTAATAATTCACCCCTCCACTTT.

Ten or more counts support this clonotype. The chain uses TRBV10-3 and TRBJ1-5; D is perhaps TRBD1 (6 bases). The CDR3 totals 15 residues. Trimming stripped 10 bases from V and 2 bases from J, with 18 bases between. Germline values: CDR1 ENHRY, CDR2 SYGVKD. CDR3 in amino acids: CATDLQGVGNQPQHF. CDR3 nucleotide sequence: TGTGCCACCGACTTACAGGGAGTCGGCAATCAGCCCCAGCATTTT.

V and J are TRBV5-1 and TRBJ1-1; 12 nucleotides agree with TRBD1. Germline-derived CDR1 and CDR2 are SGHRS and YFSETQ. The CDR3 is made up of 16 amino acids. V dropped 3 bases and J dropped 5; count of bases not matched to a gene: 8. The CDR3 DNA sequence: TGCGCCAGCAGCTGGGGACAGGGGGCCCGCAGTACTGAAGCTTTCTTT. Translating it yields CASSWGQGARSTEAFF.

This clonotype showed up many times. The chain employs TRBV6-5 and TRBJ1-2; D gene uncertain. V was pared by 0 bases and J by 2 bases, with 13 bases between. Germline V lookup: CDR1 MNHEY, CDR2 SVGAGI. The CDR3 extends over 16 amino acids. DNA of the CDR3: TGTGCCAGCAGTTACTCGTTGTTCGGGCAGAACTATGGCTACACCTTC. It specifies CASSYSLFGQNYGYTF.

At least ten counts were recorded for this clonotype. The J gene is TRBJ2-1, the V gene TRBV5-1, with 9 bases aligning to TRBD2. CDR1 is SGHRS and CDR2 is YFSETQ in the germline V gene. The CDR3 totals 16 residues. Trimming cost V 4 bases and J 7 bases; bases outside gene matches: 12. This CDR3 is CASSETVAGVGNEQFF. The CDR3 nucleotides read TGCGCCAGCAGCGAGACCGTAGCGGGAGTTGGTAATGAGCAGTTCTTC.

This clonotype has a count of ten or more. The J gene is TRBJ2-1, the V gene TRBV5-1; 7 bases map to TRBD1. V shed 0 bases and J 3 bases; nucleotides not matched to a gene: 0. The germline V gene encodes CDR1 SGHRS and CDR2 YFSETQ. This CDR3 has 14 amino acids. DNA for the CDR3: TGCGCCAGCAGCTTGGGACAGGGCTACAATGAGCAGTTCTTC. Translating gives CASSLGQGYNEQFF.

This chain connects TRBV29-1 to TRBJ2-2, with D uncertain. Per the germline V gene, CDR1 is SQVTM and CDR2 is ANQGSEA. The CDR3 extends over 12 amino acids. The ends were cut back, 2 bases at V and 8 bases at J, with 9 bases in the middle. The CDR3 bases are TGCAGCGTTGAACTGGCCGGGGGGGAGCTGTTTTTT. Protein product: CSVELAGGELFF.

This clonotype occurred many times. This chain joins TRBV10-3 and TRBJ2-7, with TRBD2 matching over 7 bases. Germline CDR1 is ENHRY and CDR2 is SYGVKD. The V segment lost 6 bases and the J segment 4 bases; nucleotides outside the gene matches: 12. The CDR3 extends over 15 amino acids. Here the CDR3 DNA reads TGTGCCATCAGCGAGGGGCGGGAGAGAACGTACGAGCAGTACTTC. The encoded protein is CAISEGRERTYEQYF.

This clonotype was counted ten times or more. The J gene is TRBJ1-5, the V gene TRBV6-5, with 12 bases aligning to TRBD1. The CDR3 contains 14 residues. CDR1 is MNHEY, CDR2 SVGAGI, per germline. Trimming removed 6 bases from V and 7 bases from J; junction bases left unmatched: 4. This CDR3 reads CASRGQGAGQPQHF. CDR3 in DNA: TGTGCCAGCAGGGGACAGGGGGCAGGGCAGCCCCAGCATTTT.

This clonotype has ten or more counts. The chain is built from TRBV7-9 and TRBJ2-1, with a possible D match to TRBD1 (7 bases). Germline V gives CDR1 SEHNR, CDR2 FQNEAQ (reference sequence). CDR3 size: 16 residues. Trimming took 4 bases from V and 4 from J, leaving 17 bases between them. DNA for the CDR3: TGTGCCAGCAGCTCCGGAGGGGGCCGGAGTTACAATGAGCAGTTCTTC. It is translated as CASSSGGGRSYNEQFF. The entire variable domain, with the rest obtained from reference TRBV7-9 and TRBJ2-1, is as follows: DTGVSQNPRHKITKRGQNVTFRCDPISEHNRLYWYRQTLGQGPEFLTYFQNEAQLEKSRLLSDRFSAERPKGSFSTLEIQRTEQGDSAMYLCASSSGGGRSYNEQFFGPGTRLTVL.

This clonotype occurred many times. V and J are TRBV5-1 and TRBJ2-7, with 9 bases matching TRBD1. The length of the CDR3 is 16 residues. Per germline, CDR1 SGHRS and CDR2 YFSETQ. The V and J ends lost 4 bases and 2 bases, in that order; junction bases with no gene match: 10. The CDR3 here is CASSPRQGQGAYEQYF. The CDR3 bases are TGCGCCAGCAGCCCCCGCCAGGGACAGGGAGCCTACGAGCAGTACTTC.

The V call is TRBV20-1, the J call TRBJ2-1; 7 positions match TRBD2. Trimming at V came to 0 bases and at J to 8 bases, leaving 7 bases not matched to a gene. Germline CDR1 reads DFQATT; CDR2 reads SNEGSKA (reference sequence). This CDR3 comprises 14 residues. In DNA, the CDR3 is TGCAGTGCTAGAGATAGGGCGGGAGAATATGAGCAGTTCTTC. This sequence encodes CSARDRAGEYEQFF.